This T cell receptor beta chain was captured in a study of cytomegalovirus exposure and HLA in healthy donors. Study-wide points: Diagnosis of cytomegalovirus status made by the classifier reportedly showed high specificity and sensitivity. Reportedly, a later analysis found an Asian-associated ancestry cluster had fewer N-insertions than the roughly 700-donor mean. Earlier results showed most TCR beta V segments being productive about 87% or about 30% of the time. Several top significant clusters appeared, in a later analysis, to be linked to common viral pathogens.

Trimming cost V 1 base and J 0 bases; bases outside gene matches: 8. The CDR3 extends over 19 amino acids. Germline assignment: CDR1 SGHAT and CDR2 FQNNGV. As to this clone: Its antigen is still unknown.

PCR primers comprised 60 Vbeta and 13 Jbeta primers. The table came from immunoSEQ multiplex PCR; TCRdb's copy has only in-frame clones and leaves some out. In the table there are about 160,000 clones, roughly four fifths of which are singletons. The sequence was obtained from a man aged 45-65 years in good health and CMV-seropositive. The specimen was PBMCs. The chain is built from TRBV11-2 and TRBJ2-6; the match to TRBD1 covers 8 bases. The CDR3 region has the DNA TGTGCCAGCAGCTTAGGAGGACAGGGAGCGCTCTCTGGGGCCAACGTCCTGACTTTC. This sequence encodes CASSLGGQGALSGANVLTF. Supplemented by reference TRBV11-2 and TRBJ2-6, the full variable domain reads EAGVAQSPRYKIIEKRQSVAFWCNPISGHATLYWYQQILGQGPKLLIQFQNNGVVDDSQLPKDRFSAERLKGVDSTLKIQPAKLEDSAVYLCASSLGGQGALSGANVLTFGAGSRLTVL.